The 22 T cell receptor beta chains in this list originate from one sample, sequenced in a study of cytomegalovirus exposure and HLA in healthy donors. PCR was performed using 60 Vbeta and 13 Jbeta primers. TCRdb's copy holds only in-frame clones and misses some; the assay was immunoSEQ multiplex PCR. The sample includes fewer than 200,000 clones, 84% seen only once; the top ten take around 1.2%. Sequenced material: PBMCs. The receptors derive from a girl between 2 and 10 years old in good health and CMV-seropositive.

The V call is TRBV5-1, the J call TRBJ1-2, with a weak D call TRBD1 (5 bases). This CDR3 has 13 amino acids. The V gene lost 0 bases and the J gene lost 5 bases, with 8 bases spanning the gap. CDR1 is SGHRS, CDR2 YFSETQ, per germline. Here the CDR3 reads CASSLGQTYGYTF. CDR3 bases: TGCGCCAGCAGCTTGGGACAGACTTATGGCTACACCTTC.

The chain has TRBV23-1 and TRBJ1-1; D is uncertain. TRBV23-1 is assigned to the ORF class and has an uncertain function. V lost 7 bases, J lost 8 bases, and 5 bases lay in between. This CDR3 is 9 amino acids long. In DNA form, the CDR3 reads TGCGCCAGCACTCCCGAAGCTTTCTTT. Protein: CASTPEAFF.

The V call is TRBV11-2, the J call TRBJ2-1; D is uncertain. Per germline, CDR1 SGHAT and CDR2 FQNNGV. The length of the CDR3 is 16 residues. Between the trimmed V and J ends, which lost 5 bases and 4 bases, there was a span of 18 bases. The DNA for the CDR3 is TGTGCCAGCAGCCCCGTCGGTTCCCGATATTACAATGAGCAGTTCTTC. This gives the protein CASSPVGSRYYNEQFF.

V usage is TRBV6-5 and J usage is TRBJ2-5, with 9 bases identical to TRBD2. The J call may be wrong; the DNA end is better matched by TRBJ2-7. CDR3 length equals 14 residues. From germline, CDR1 is MNHEY and CDR2 SVGAGI. The CDR3 coding sequence is TGTGCCAGCAGCCCCTTAGCGGGAGCTCACGAGCAGTACTTC. As protein: CASSPLAGAHEQYF.

The chain joins TRBV18 to TRBJ1-5; D is uncertain. CDR1 is KGHSH and CDR2 is LQKENI in the germline V gene. The CDR3 is 16 residues long. Trimming pared 2 bases from V and 4 bases from J, leaving 15 bases between. Here the CDR3 DNA reads TGTGCCAGCTCACCATGGCGGGCTTATAGAAATCAGCCCCAGCATTTT. Its translation: CASSPWRAYRNQPQHF.

Written as DNA, the CDR3 is TGCGCCAGCAGCTTGTTCCTAGCGGGACAAGAGACCCAGTACTTC. Residues: CASSLFLAGQETQYF. The V and J genes are TRBV5-1 and TRBJ2-5; 9 nucleotides match TRBD2. This CDR3 region has 15 residues. Unmatched junction bases numbered 3, after V lost 1 base and J lost 2 bases. The germline V gene encodes CDR1 SGHRS and CDR2 YFSETQ.

CDR3 amino acids: CASSALTTRSHEQYF. The DNA for the CDR3 is TGTGCCAGCAGTGCACTGACAACCCGAAGCCACGAGCAGTACTTC. The chain employs TRBV25-1 and TRBJ2-7; no definite D call. The V gene's germline CDR1 is MGHDK and CDR2 SYGVNS. The CDR3 has 15 residues. V was shortened by 4 bases and J by 5 bases, with 18 bases between the two germline ends.

J is TRBJ2-1 and V is TRBV5-1; TRBD1 matches at 7 bases. With V trimmed by 3 bases and J by 0 bases, 6 bases remained unmatched. In germline, CDR1 is SGHRS, CDR2 YFSETQ. The CDR3 contains 16 residues. CDR3 bases: TGCGCCAGCAGCTCCTCTGGGGACAGCTCCTACAATGAGCAGTTCTTC. Its translation is CASSSSGDSSYNEQFF. Based on the CDR3 plus reference TRBV5-1 and TRBJ2-1, the full variable domain is KAGVTQTPRYLIKTRGQQVTLSCSPISGHRSVSWYQQTPGQGLQFLFEYFSETQRNKGNFPGRFSGRQFSNSRSEMNVSTLELGDSALYLCASSSSGDSSYNEQFFGPGTRLTVL.

This clone has more than one count but fewer than ten. The CDR3 protein is CASSLEQGVSEKLFF. In DNA, the CDR3 is TGTGCCAGCAGCTTAGAACAGGGGGTGAGCGAAAAACTGTTTTTT. The chain couples TRBV7-6 to TRBJ1-4, with TRBD1 matching 8 bases. J lost 8 bases, V lost 1 base, and 6 bases had no gene match. The V gene's germline CDR1 is SGHVS and CDR2 FNYEAQ. The length of the CDR3 is 15 residues.

The chain is built from TRBV2 and TRBJ1-5; TRBD1 might be the D (5 bases). This CDR3 has 17 residues. Germline-derived CDR1 and CDR2 are SNHLY and FYNNEI. V was cut by 3 bases and J by 3 bases, with 18 bases left in between. The CDR3 region is CASSDAGLGVLNQPQHF. In DNA, the CDR3 is TGTGCCAGCAGTGATGCAGGGTTAGGAGTCCTCAATCAGCCCCAGCATTTT.

The V gene is TRBV6-1, the J gene TRBJ2-2, with 9 bases matching TRBD2. The CDR3 length is 15 residues. The germline gives CDR1 MNHNS, CDR2 SASEGT. Trimming removed 2 bases from V and 8 bases from J; junction bases left unmatched: 6. This CDR3 reads CASSEYISGRGELFF. The CDR3, as DNA: TGTGCCAGCAGTGAATATATTAGCGGGAGAGGGGAGCTGTTTTTT.

V and J are TRBV5-1 and TRBJ1-1; D is unclear. This CDR3 has 14 residues. Germline V gene data show CDR1 as SGHRS and CDR2 as YFSETQ. V was clipped by 3 bases and J by 1 base, with 10 bases between them. The CDR3 sequence: CASSSLQRNTEAFF. CDR3 coding DNA: TGCGCCAGCAGCTCCTTACAGAGGAACACTGAAGCTTTCTTT.

This chain connects TRBV7-3 to TRBJ2-1; D is unresolved. The CDR3 length is 13 residues. CDR1 is SGHTA and CDR2 is FQGTGA in the germline V gene. The V end was cut by 5 bases, the J end by 10 bases, with 15 bases between. CDR3 bases: TGTGCCAGCAGCCCCGGTCCTATTGAGGAGCAGTTCTTC. Protein sequence: CASSPGPIEEQFF. The entire variable domain, with the rest obtained from reference TRBV7-3 and TRBJ2-1, is as follows: GAGVSQTPSNKVTEKGKYVELRCDPISGHTALYWYRQSLGQGPEFLIYFQGTGAADDSGLPNDRFFAVRPEGSVSTLKIQRTERGDSAVYLCASSPGPIEEQFFGPGTRLTVL.

The rearrangement uses TRBV19 and TRBJ1-6, with D possibly matching TRBD1 (6 bases). The germline V gene encodes CDR1 LNHDA and CDR2 SQIVND (reference sequence). The V end lost 7 bases, the J end lost 5 bases, and 18 bases lay between the germline ends. This CDR3 is built from 16 residues. In DNA form, the CDR3 reads TGTGCCAGTACCCCACGGGGGGGGGCTAATAATTCACCCCTCCACTTT. This translates into CASTPRGGANNSPLHF. Full variable domain (remainder filled in from reference TRBV19 and TRBJ1-6): DGGITQSPKYLFRKEGQNVTLSCEQNLNHDAMYWYRQDPGQGLRLIYYSQIVNDFQKGDIAEGYSVSREKKESFPLTVTSAQKNPTAFYLCASTPRGGANNSPLHFGNGTRLTVT.

The chain has TRBV19 and TRBJ2-5; a weak D match, TRBD1 (6 bases). The CDR3 runs to 14 residues. Trimming removed 5 bases at V and 5 bases at J, with 15 bases between. CDR1 LNHDA and CDR2 SQIVND come from the germline V gene (reference sequence). The DNA of the CDR3 is TGTGCCAGTAGTGCCGGAAGGGGGACGGAGACCCAGTACTTC. Translating it yields CASSAGRGTETQYF.

This chain connects TRBV5-6 to TRBJ2-1; unclear D gene. With 1 base removed from V and 11 bases from J, the gap between germline ends came to 31 bases. Germline CDR1 is SGHDT and CDR2 is YYEEEE. The CDR3 totals 19 residues. CDR3 sequence: CASSLINQLPVPPTRKQFF. The CDR3 DNA follows: TGTGCCAGCAGCTTGATCAATCAGCTCCCGGTCCCTCCCACGAGGAAGCAGTTCTTC.

V usage is TRBV15 and J usage is TRBJ2-7, with D unresolved. The CDR3 is 16 residues long. V lost 0 bases and J 0 bases, leaving 12 bases between the germline ends. Germline-derived CDR1 and CDR2 are LNHNV and YYDKDF (reference sequence). The CDR3 DNA is TGTGCCACCAGCAGAGAAGTAGCAGTGAGCTCCTACGAGCAGTACTTC. Its translation: CATSREVAVSSYEQYF. The whole variable domain, filled in from reference TRBV15 and TRBJ2-7, reads DAMVIQNPRYQVTQFGKPVTLSCSQTLNHNVMYWYQQKSSQAPKLLFHYYDKDFNNEADTPDNFQSRRPNTSFCFLDIRSPGLGDTAMYLCATSREVAVSSYEQYFGPGTRLTVT.

V usage is TRBV7-8 and J usage is TRBJ1-1; 10 nucleotides agree with TRBD1. CDR1 is SGHVS, CDR2 FQNEAQ, per germline. Trimming took 5 bases from V and 10 from J; bases not matched to a gene: 13. There are 15 residues in the CDR3. The CDR3 sequence: CASSPTAGTGDTAFF. CDR3 nucleotides: TGTGCCAGCAGCCCGACGGCCGGGACAGGGGATACAGCTTTCTTT.

This chain joins TRBV7-3 and TRBJ2-3, with 7 bases matching TRBD2. There are 16 residues in the CDR3. V shed 2 bases, J shed 0 bases, and the junction held 5 bases outside the gene matches. Germline CDR1 is SGHTA and CDR2 is FQGTGA. CDR3 in amino acids: CASSLVAGASTDTQYF. The CDR3 DNA sequence: TGTGCCAGCAGCTTAGTCGCGGGAGCGAGCACAGATACGCAGTATTTT.

The V gene is TRBV9, the J gene TRBJ2-3; the match to TRBD2 covers 8 bases. V lost 1 base and J lost 5; bases outside the gene matches: 15. There are 18 residues in the CDR3. Looked up from germline, CDR1 is SGDLS and CDR2 is YYNGEE. The CDR3 here is CASSVSSSGGGSQDTQYF. The CDR3 coding sequence is TGTGCCAGCAGCGTAAGTTCCAGCGGGGGTGGTTCCCAAGATACGCAGTATTTT.

This chain joins TRBV14 and TRBJ1-1; D is possibly TRBD1 (6 bases). V was clipped by 0 bases and J by 11 bases, with 16 bases between them. Germline V gene sequence: CDR1 SGHDN, CDR2 FVKESK. The CDR3 covers 14 residues. The CDR3 DNA follows: TGTGCCAGCAGCCAAGATGGGGGCAGGGTACGTGCTTTCTTT. As protein: CASSQDGGRVRAFF.

The chain carries TRBV29-1 and TRBJ2-3; 8 positions match TRBD1. Germline V lookup: CDR1 SQVTM, CDR2 ANQGSEA. The V and J ends lost 4 bases and 6 bases, in that order; junction bases with no gene match: 6. This CDR3 region has 13 residues. DNA of the CDR3: TGCAGCGTTGCAACAGGGGGTTTGGATACGCAGTATTTT. This translates into CSVATGGLDTQYF.